Below are 20 T cell receptor beta chains sequenced from a single sample in a study of T cell clonality in common variable immunodeficiency. Findings and limits, study-wide: Common variable immunodeficiency TCR beta sequences reportedly had fewer deletions and N-nucleotide insertions.

These receptors are not linked to any known antigen. Clones were sequenced by immunoSEQ multiplex PCR, and TCRdb holds only the in-frame ones, with some missing. Altogether around 14,000 clones were found in the sample, and no singletons occur. What was sequenced was peripheral blood mononuclear cells. These receptor sequences come from a human donor with common variable immunodeficiency.

This clone occurred a few times. The read ends 3 residues shy of where the CDR3 ends; the end is completed using the germline J gene. The same CDR3 arises from other DNA sequences in this sample as well. The rearrangement uses TRBV18 and TRBJ1-1; maybe TRBD1 (5 bases). The length of the CDR3 is 13 residues. Trimming took off 2 bases at V and 1 base at J, with 5 bases between the two ends. Germline V gene sequence: CDR1 KGHSH, CDR2 LQKENI. The CDR3: CASSPTGNTEAFF. Partial CDR3 DNA: TGTGCCAGCTCACCAACAGGGAACACTGAA.

This clone was observed at least ten times. Read sequence stops 3 residues before the CDR3 end, and the germline J gene provides the missing end. V usage is TRBV5-1 and J usage is TRBJ2-4; TRBD2 might be the D (7 bases). Per the germline V gene, CDR1 is SGHRS and CDR2 is YFSETQ. The CDR3 extends over 16 amino acids. The CDR3: CASSLEGGRLANFQYF. The sequenced CDR3 bases are TGCGCCAGCAGCTTGGAGGGGGGCCGACTAGCTAACTTT. The full variable domain, in which reference TRBV5-1 and TRBJ2-4 provide the parts outside the CDR3, is KAGVTQTPRYLIKTRGQQVTLSCSPISGHRSVSWYQQTPGQGLQFLFEYFSETQRNKGNFPGRFSGRQFSNSRSEMNVSTLELGDSALYLCASSLEGGRLANFQYFGAGTRLSVL.

This clone was found a few times. The read finishes 3 residues shy of the CDR3 end, and the germline J gene is used to complete it. This rearrangement joins TRBV6-2 or TRBV6-3 to TRBJ2-2, with D possibly matching TRBD1 (5 bases). Trimming stripped 6 bases from V and 1 base from J, with 9 bases between. From germline, CDR1 is MNHEY and CDR2 SVGEGT. This CDR3 comprises 14 residues. The CDR3 reads CASRLDRNTGELFF. The DNA read from the CDR3 is TGTGCCAGCAGACTCGACAGGAACACCGGGGAG.

This clone came up a few times. The read gets to within 3 residues of the CDR3 end, and the germline J gene fills in the rest. The rearrangement joins TRBV7-3 to TRBJ2-7; D might be TRBD1 (6 bases). Germline CDR1 is SGHTA and CDR2 is FQGTGA. Between the trimmed V and J ends, which lost 11 bases and 3 bases, there was a span of 14 bases. The CDR3 covers 12 residues. The CDR3 region is CAWGHLGYEQYF. The sequenced part of the CDR3 DNA is TGTGCCTGGGGGCATCTGGGCTACGAG.

About this clone itself: The read ends 3 residues before the CDR3 terminus; that terminus is restored from the germline J gene. This chain links TRBV7-2 with TRBJ2-3; D not certain. This CDR3 spans 14 amino acids. The germline CDR1 and CDR2 sequences are SGHTA and FQGNSA. V shed 5 bases and J shed 4 bases, with 13 bases lying between them. Partial CDR3 DNA: TGTGCCAGCAGCCCTTACAATTTACCAGATACG. Amino acid sequence: CASSPYNLPDT. The full CDR3 reads CASSPYNLPDTQYF.

Only a few counts were recorded for this clone. From the germline J gene comes the end of the CDR3, since the read stops 3 residues before it. The V call is TRBV2, the J call TRBJ1-5; D perhaps matches TRBD1 (6 bases). Trimming cost V 7 bases and J 2 bases, with 9 bases left between them. The CDR3 loop spans 13 amino acids. CDR1 and CDR2 (germline): SNHLY, FYNNEI. The CDR3 loop is CASIPGGNQPQHF. The covered CDR3 bases are TGTGCCAGCATACCAGGGGGCAATCAGCCC.

This clone is medium-sized in the sample. The read comes to an end 3 residues before the CDR3 does, leaving the germline J gene to fill in the end. The chain links TRBV7-3 to TRBJ2-3; D may be TRBD1 (6 bases). V lost 2 bases and J 4 bases, leaving 13 bases between the germline ends. CDR1 SGHTA and CDR2 FQGTGA come from the germline V gene. This CDR3 is 15 amino acids long. CDR3 DNA, as far as it was read: TGTGCCAGCAGCTTATGGGGGCTTACCGCAGATACG. It is translated as CASSLWGLTADT. The whole CDR3 reads CASSLWGLTADTQYF. Using reference TRBV7-3 and TRBJ2-3 for the parts outside the CDR3, the full variable domain is GAGVSQTPSNKVTEKGKYVELRCDPISGHTALYWYRQSLGQGPEFLIYFQGTGAADDSGLPNDRFFAVRPEGSVSTLKIQRTERGDSAVYLCASSLWGLTADTQYFGPGTRLTVL.

This clone ranks as large. The sequence runs out 3 residues before the end of the CDR3; the remainder is reconstructed from the germline J gene. V usage is TRBV9 and J usage is TRBJ1-2; 7 bases match TRBD1. In germline, CDR1 is SGDLS, CDR2 YYNGEE. The CDR3 has 14 amino acids. V shed 4 bases, J shed 4 bases, and the junction held 7 bases outside the gene matches. CDR3 DNA, as far as it was read: TGTGCCAGCAGCCCTACGGGACAGTTCTATGGC. The encoded protein is CASSPTGQFYG. The whole CDR3 reads CASSPTGQFYGYTF.

Of note for this clone: The read ends 3 residues shy of where the CDR3 ends; the end is completed using the germline J gene. The chain carries TRBV7-2 and TRBJ2-7; D possibly corresponds to TRBD1 (6 bases). The CDR3 sequence is 15 residues long. Trimming shortened V by 4 bases and J by 3 bases, and 16 bases separated the two germline ends. Per germline, CDR1 SGHTA and CDR2 FQGNSA. CDR3 DNA (partial): TGTGCCAGCAGCTCCCTTCCGGACAGAAACTACGAG. The encoded protein is CASSSLPDRNYE. The full CDR3 protein is CASSSLPDRNYEQYF. The full variable domain, its missing parts supplied by reference TRBV7-2 and TRBJ2-7, is GAGVSQSPSNKVTEKGKDVELRCDPISGHTALYWYRQSLGQGLEFLIYFQGNSAPDKSGLPSDRFSAERTGGSVSTLTIQRTQQEDSAVYLCASSSLPDRNYEQYFGPGTRLTVT.

This clone was observed a few times. The CDR3 extends 3 residues past the end of the read, so its final part is completed from the germline J gene. This chain links TRBV7-4 with TRBJ2-7, with a weak D call TRBD2 (5 bases). The CDR3 runs to 16 residues. From germline, CDR1 is SGHVT and CDR2 SQSDAQ. The germline V and J ends were trimmed by 1 base and 3 bases, with 16 bases remaining between them. The CDR3 sequence: CASSLERSWRFYEQYF. Incomplete CDR3 DNA: TGTGCCAGCAGCTTAGAGCGGTCGTGGCGATTCTACGAG.

This clone was seen more than once but under ten times. The DNA ends 3 residues before the CDR3 does, and the rest of the CDR3 is filled in from the germline J gene. The chain is built from TRBV30 and TRBJ2-7; 9 nucleotides line up with TRBD1. The length of the CDR3 is 15 residues. V lost 3 bases to trimming and J lost 2 bases; unmatched junction nucleotides: 8. CDR1 GTSNPN and CDR2 SVGIG come from the germline V gene (reference sequence). The sequenced part of the CDR3 DNA is TGTGCCTGGAGCACACCACAGGGGGCGACCTACGAG. As protein: CAWSTPQGATYE. The whole CDR3 is CAWSTPQGATYEQYF. The whole variable domain, remainder taken from reference TRBV30 and TRBJ2-7, is SQTIHQWPATLVQPVGSPLSLECTVEGTSNPNLYWYRQAAGRGLQLLFYSVGIGQISSEVPQNLSASRPQDRQFILSSKKLLLSDSGFYLCAWSTPQGATYEQYFGPGTRLTVT.

This clone appeared a few times. The CDR3 extends 3 residues past the end of the read, so its final part is completed from the germline J gene. The chain employs TRBV7-9 and TRBJ2-3; no reliable D call. V lost 0 bases and J lost 5, with 6 bases in between. CDR3 size: 13 residues. Germline assignment: CDR1 SEHNR and CDR2 FQNEAQ (reference sequence). The CDR3 protein is CASSLASGDTQYF. The part of the CDR3 DNA that was read is TGTGCCAGCAGCTTAGCTTCGGGAGATACG. Looking up the rest from reference TRBV7-9 and TRBJ2-3 gives the full variable domain: DTGVSQNPRHKITKRGQNVTFRCDPISEHNRLYWYRQTLGQGPEFLTYFQNEAQLEKSRLLSDRFSAERPKGSFSTLEIQRTEQGDSAMYLCASSLASGDTQYFGPGTRLTVL.

As regards this clone: The read stops 3 residues short of the end of the CDR3; the missing end is completed from the germline J gene. The rearrangement links TRBV19 to TRBJ1-3; D is undetermined. The CDR3 has 13 residues. V dropped 9 bases and J dropped 4 bases, with 13 bases sitting between them. Germline V gives CDR1 LNHDA, CDR2 SQIVND (reference sequence). CDR3 amino acids: CASQARGGNTIYF. The sequenced CDR3 bases are TGTGCCAGCCAAGCCCGGGGAGGAAACACC.

The chain's CDR3 is CASRKGLAGALNTGELFF. Incomplete CDR3 DNA: TGTGCCAGCAGGAAAGGACTAGCGGGGGCCCTCAACACCGGGGAG. The chain has TRBV2 and TRBJ2-2; 13 positions match TRBD2. The read ends 3 residues shy of where the CDR3 ends; the end is completed using the germline J gene. This CDR3 is 18 amino acids long. CDR1 is SNHLY, CDR2 FYNNEI, per germline. V was clipped by 6 bases and J by 2 bases; unmatched bases: 9.

This clone is medium-sized within its sample. The sequenced fragment ends 3 residues before the CDR3 boundary, so the rest is inferred from the germline J gene. The V gene is TRBV29-1, the J gene TRBJ2-5, with 7 bases identical to TRBD1. Germline CDR1 is SQVTM and CDR2 is ANQGSEA. V was clipped by 3 bases and J by 5 bases; unmatched bases: 6. The CDR3 runs to 13 residues. Incomplete CDR3 DNA: TGCAGCGTTGACCCCAGGGGGTGGGAGACC. The encoded protein is CSVDPRGWET. The whole CDR3 region reads CSVDPRGWETQYF.

This clone was detected a few times. Coverage ceases 3 residues before the CDR3 finishes, and the germline J gene fills in the end. This chain connects TRBV18 to TRBJ1-6; D remains unclear. Germline values: CDR1 KGHSH, CDR2 LQKENI. Trimming left V 4 bases short and J 0 bases short, with 16 bases between. The CDR3 consists of 18 residues. CDR3 DNA (partial): TGTGCCAGCTCACTTTACGAAACAACAAGCTCCTATAATTCACCC. It encodes CASSLYETTSSYNSP. The full CDR3 is CASSLYETTSSYNSPLHF.

This clone showed up just a few times. The read terminates 3 residues ahead of where the CDR3 ends, so the germline J gene completes it. The rearrangement joins TRBV7-2 to TRBJ2-5; D is unresolved. V was clipped by 0 bases and J by 5 bases, with 7 bases between them. CDR1 is SGHTA and CDR2 is FQGNSA in the germline V gene. There are 13 residues in the CDR3. Here the CDR3 reads CASSLAVRETQYF. The DNA read from the CDR3 is TGTGCCAGCAGCTTAGCGGTACGGGAGACC.

This clone was observed a handful of times. CDR3 loop: CASSKDTSTDTQYF. The covered CDR3 bases are TGTGCCAGCAGTAAAGACACGAGCACAGATACG. The chain combines TRBV6-2 or TRBV6-3 with TRBJ2-3, with D unclear. The missing CDR3 end, 3 residues past where the read stops, is filled in from the germline J gene. The germline V gene encodes CDR1 MNHEY and CDR2 SVGEGT. CDR3 length: 14 amino acids. Trimming removed 5 bases from V and 0 bases from J, with 9 bases in between.

This clone showed up just a few times. The CDR3 is cut off 3 residues early in the read; its end comes from the germline J gene. The chain joins TRBV19 to TRBJ2-3; D possibly corresponds to TRBD1 (6 bases). The CDR3 runs to 15 residues. V shed 2 bases and J shed 4 bases, with 13 bases lying between them. Germline-derived CDR1 and CDR2 are LNHDA and SQIVND (reference sequence). Partial CDR3 DNA: TGTGCCAGTAGTATAATTGGTGGGGGCGCAGATACG. It codes for CASSIIGGGADT. The entire CDR3 protein is CASSIIGGGADTQYF.

The DNA read from the CDR3 is TGTGCCAGCAGCTCAGGGACAGGCGCCTACGAG. It codes for CASSSGTGAYE. The full-length CDR3 reads as CASSSGTGAYEQYF. The chain recombines TRBV7-9 with TRBJ2-7, with 8 bases fitting TRBD1. The DNA ends 3 residues before the CDR3 does, and the rest of the CDR3 is filled in from the germline J gene. V lost 4 bases to trimming and J lost 2 bases; unmatched junction nucleotides: 4. This CDR3 is 14 amino acids long. CDR1 is SEHNR, CDR2 FQNEAQ, per germline (reference sequence). The full variable domain, completed using reference TRBV7-9 and TRBJ2-7, is DTGVSQNPRHKITKRGQNVTFRCDPISEHNRLYWYRQTLGQGPEFLTYFQNEAQLEKSRLLSDRFSAERPKGSFSTLEIQRTEQGDSAMYLCASSSGTGAYEQYFGPGTRLTVT.